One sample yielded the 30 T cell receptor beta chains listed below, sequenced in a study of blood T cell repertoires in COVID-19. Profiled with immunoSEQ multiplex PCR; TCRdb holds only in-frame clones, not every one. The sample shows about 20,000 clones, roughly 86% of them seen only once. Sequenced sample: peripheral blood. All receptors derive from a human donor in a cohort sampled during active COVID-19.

This CDR3 is CASWGLAGFNEQFF. The CDR3, as DNA: TGTGCCAGTTGGGGACTAGCGGGGTTTAATGAGCAGTTCTTC. The rearrangement joins TRBV2 to TRBJ2-1; 13 bases fit TRBD2. This CDR3 has 14 amino acids. Looked up from germline, CDR1 is SNHLY and CDR2 is FYNNEI. J was trimmed by 7 bases and V by 9 bases; bases with no gene match: 6.

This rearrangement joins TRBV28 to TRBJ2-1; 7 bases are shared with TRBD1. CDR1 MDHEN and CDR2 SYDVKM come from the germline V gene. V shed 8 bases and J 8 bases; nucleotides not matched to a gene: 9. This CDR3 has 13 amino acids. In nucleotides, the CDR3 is TGTGCCAGCGGAACCGGGACAGTCGATGAGCAGTTCTTC. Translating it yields CASGTGTVDEQFF.

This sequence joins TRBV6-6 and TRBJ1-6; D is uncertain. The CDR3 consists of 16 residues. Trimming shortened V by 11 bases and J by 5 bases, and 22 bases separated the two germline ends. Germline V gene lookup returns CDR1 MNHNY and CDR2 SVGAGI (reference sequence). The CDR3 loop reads CAAPPSESVNNSPLHF. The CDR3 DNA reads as TGTGCCGCTCCCCCATCGGAGTCAGTGAATAATTCACCCCTCCACTTT.

CDR3 DNA sequence: TGCAGCGTTGCGGTAGGGGGACACACTGAAGCTTTCTTT. Its protein is CSVAVGGHTEAFF. This chain connects TRBV29-1 to TRBJ1-1; D might be TRBD1 (6 bases). The germline gives CDR1 SQVTM, CDR2 ANQGSEA. The CDR3 covers 13 residues. Trimming took off 4 bases at V and 3 bases at J, with 12 bases between the two ends.

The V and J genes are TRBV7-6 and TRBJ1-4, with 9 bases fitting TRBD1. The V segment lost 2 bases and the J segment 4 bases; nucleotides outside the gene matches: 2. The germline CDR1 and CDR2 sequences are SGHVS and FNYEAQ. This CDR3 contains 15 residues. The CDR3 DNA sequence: TGTGCCAGCAGCTTACAGGGACAGGGTAATGAAAAACTGTTTTTT. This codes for CASSLQGQGNEKLFF.

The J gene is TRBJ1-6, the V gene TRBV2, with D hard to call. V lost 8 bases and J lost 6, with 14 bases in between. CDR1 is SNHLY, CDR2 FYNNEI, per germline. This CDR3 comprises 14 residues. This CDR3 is CASRGGISNSPLHF. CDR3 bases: TGTGCCAGCCGCGGCGGAATAAGTAATTCACCCCTCCACTTT.

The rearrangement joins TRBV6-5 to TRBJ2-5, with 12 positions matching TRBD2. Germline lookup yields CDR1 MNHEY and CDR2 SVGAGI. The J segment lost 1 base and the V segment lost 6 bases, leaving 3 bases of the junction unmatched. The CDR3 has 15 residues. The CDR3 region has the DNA TGTGCCAGCAGACGGACTAGCGGGGTCCAAGAGACCCAGTACTTC. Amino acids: CASRRTSGVQETQYF.

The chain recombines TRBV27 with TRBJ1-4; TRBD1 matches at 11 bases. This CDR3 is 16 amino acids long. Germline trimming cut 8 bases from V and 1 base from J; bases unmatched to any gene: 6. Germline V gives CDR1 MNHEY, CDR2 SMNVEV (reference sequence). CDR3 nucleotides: TGTGCCAGCTCACAGGACAGGGGGCGAACTAATGAAAAACTGTTTTTT. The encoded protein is CASSQDRGRTNEKLFF.

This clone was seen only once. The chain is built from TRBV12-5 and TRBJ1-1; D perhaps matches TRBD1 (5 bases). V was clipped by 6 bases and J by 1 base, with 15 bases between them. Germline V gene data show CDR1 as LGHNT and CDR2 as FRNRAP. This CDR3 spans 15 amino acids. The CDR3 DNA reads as TGTGCTAGTGGCCCCCATACTACAGGGAACACTGAAGCTTTCTTT. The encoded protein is CASGPHTTGNTEAFF.

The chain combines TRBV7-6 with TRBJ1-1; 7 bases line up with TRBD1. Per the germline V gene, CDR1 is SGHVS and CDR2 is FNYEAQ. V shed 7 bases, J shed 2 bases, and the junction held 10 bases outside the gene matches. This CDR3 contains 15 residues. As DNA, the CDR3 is TGTGCCAGCACATCGCCGGACAGGCTCAACACTGAAGCTTTCTTT. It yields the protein CASTSPDRLNTEAFF.

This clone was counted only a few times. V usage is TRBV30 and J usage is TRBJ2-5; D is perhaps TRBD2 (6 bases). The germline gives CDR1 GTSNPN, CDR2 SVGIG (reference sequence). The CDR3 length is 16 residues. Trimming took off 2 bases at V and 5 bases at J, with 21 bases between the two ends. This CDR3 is CAWSPLGGVRSETQYF. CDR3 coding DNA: TGTGCCTGGAGTCCCTTGGGAGGAGTGAGATCGGAGACCCAGTACTTC.

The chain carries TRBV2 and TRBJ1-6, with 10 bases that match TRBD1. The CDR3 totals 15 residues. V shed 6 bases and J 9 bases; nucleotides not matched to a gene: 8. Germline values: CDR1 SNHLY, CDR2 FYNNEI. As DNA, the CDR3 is TGTGCCAGCAGACCTGGGACAGGGGTAGGTTCACCCCTCCACTTT. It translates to CASRPGTGVGSPLHF.

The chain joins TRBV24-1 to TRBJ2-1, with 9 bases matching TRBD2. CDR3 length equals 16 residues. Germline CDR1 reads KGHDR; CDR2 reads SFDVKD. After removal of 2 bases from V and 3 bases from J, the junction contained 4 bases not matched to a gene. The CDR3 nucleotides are TGTGCCACCAGTGATTCTAGCGGGGTAAACTACAATGAGCAGTTCTTC. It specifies CATSDSSGVNYNEQFF.

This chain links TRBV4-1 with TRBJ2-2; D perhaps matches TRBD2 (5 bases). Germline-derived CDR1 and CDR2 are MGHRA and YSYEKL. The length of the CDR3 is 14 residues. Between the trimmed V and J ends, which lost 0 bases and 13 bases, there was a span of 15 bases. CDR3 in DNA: TGCGCCAGCAGCCAAGATTGGCGGGCCCAAGGGCTGTTTTTT. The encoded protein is CASSQDWRAQGLFF.

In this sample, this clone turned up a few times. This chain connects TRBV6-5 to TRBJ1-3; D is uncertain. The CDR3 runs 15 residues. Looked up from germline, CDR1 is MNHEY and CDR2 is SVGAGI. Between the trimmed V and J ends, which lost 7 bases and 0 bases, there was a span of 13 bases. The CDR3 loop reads CASTDTSSSGNTIYF. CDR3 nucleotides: TGTGCCAGCACAGACACCTCGAGCTCTGGAAACACCATATATTTT.

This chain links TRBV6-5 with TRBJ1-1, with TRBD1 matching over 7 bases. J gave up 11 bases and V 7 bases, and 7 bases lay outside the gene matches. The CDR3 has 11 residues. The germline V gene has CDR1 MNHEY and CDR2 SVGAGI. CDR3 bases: TGTGCCAGCAAAGAAGAGGGGGCGGCTTTCTTT. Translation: CASKEEGAAFF.

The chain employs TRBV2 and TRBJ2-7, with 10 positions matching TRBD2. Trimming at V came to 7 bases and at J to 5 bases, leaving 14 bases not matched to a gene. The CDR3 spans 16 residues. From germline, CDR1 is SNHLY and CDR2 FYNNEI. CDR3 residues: CASNQEGAGGPHEQYF. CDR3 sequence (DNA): TGTGCCAGCAACCAAGAGGGAGCGGGGGGGCCGCACGAGCAGTACTTC.

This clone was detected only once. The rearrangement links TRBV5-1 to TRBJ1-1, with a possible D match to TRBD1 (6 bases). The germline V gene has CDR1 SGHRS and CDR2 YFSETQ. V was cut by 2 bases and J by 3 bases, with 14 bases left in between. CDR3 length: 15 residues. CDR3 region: CASSFDRIGDTEAFF. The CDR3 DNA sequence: TGCGCCAGCAGCTTTGACAGGATAGGAGACACTGAAGCTTTCTTT.

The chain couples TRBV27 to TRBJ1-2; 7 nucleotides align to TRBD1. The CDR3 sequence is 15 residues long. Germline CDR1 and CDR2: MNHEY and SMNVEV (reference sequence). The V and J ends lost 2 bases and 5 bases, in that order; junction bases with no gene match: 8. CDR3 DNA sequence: TGTGCCAGCAGTTTAAGTGGACAGGTCCCTTATGGCTACACCTTC. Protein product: CASSLSGQVPYGYTF.

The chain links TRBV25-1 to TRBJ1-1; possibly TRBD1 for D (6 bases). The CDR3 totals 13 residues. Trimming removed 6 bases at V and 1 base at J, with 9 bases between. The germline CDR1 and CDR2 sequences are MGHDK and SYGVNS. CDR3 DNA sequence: TGTGCCAGCAGGGGGGCCGCGAACACTGAAGCTTTCTTT. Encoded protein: CASRGAANTEAFF.

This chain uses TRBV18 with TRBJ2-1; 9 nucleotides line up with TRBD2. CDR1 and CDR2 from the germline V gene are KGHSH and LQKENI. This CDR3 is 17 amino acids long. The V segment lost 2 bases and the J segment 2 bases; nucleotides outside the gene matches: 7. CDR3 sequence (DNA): TGTGCCAGCTCACCATCAGCGGGGGGCATAACCTACAATGAGCAGTTCTTC. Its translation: CASSPSAGGITYNEQFF.

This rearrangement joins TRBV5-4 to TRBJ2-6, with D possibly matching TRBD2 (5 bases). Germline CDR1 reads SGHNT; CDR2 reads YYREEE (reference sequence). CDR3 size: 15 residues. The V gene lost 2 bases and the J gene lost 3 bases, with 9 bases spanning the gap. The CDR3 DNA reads TGTGCCAGCAGCTTATTAGGAGGTGGGGCCAACGTCCTGACTTTC. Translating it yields CASSLLGGGANVLTF.

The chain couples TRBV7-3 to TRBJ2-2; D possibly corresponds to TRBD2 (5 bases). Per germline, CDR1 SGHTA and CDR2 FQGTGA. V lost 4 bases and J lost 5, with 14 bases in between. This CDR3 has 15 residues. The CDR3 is CASSSASSGTGELFF. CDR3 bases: TGTGCCAGCAGCTCCGCGTCGTCGGGGACCGGGGAGCTGTTTTTT.

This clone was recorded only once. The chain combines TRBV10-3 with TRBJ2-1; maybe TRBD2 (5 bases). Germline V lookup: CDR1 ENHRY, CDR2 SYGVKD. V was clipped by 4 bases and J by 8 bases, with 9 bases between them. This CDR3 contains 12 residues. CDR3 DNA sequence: TGTGCCATCAGTGTGGACGGGGATGAGCAGTTCTTC. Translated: CAISVDGDEQFF.

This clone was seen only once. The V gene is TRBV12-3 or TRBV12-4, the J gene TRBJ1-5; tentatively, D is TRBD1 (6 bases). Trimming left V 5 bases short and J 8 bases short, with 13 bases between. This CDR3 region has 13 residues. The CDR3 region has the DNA TGTGCCAGCAGTCTTGGGACAAGCGAGCCCCAGCATTTT. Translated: CASSLGTSEPQHF.

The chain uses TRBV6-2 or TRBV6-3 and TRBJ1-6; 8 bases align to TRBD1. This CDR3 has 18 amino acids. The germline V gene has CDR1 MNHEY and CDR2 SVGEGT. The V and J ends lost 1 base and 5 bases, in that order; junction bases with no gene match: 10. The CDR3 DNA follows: TGTGCCAGCAGTTACTTGGGGGCTATACAGGGGGATAATTCACCCCTCCACTTT. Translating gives CASSYLGAIQGDNSPLHF.

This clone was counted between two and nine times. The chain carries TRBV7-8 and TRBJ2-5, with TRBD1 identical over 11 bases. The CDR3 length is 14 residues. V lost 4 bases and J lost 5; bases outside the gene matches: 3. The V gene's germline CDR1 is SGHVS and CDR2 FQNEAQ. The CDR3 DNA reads TGTGCCAGCAGCTCCCGGGACAGGGGGGAGACCCAGTACTTC. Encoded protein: CASSSRDRGETQYF.

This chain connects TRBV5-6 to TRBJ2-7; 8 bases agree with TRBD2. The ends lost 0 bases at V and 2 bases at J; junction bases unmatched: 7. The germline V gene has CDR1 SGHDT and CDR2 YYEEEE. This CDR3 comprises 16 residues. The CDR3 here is CASSLATTSAPYEQYF. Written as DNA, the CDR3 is TGTGCCAGCAGCTTGGCCACGACTAGCGCTCCCTACGAGCAGTACTTC.

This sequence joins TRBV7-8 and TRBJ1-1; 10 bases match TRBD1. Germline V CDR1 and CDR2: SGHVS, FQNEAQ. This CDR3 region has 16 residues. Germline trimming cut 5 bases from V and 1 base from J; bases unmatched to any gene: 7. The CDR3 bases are TGTGCCAGCAGCAACCGGGACAGGGGATCGAACACTGAAGCTTTCTTT. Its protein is CASSNRDRGSNTEAFF. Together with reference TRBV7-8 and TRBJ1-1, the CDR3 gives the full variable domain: GAGVSQSPRYKVAKRGQDVALRCDPISGHVSLFWYQQALGQGPEFLTYFQNEAQLDKSGLPSDRFFAERPEGSVSTLKIQRTQQEDSAVYLCASSNRDRGSNTEAFFGQGTRLTVV.

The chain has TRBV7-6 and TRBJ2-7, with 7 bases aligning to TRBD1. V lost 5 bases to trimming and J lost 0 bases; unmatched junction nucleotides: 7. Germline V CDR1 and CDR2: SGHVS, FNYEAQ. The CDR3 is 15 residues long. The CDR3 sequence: CASSLGTESSYEQYF. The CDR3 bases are TGTGCCAGCAGCCTAGGGACAGAGAGCTCCTACGAGCAGTACTTC.